This T cell receptor (beta chain) was found in a study of radiotherapy plus CTLA-4 blockade in lung cancer (dated by TCRdb to 2017 to 2018). Notes on the research overall: Among enrolled patients, approximately 18% had an objective response and 31% reached disease control.

The library was obtained by the immunoSEQ multiplex PCR assay. Here the immuneACCESS table is served through TCRdb, limited to in-frame sequences with V and J called. Missing clones are a known gap in these copies; in checked studies unresolved V genes cover under half, and the rest lacks a known reason. The sample has some 110,000 clones on record, roughly four fifths of them singletons. The ten largest clones capture 3.3% of the sample. With respect to this clone: The antigen it binds to is not known. Nothing much larger sits one base from this clone, and base qualities are not available.

The CDR3 runs 12 amino acids, cysteine and phenylalanine included. The entry retains the CDR3 DNA only, 36 bases that are in frame from base 1. Based on the germline V gene, the CDR1 and CDR2 sequences are SGHRS and YFSETQ. V is shortened by 0 bases, J by 2 bases, and the region joining them spans 3 bases. The study evaluated CTLA-4 blockade (ipilimumab) given together with focal radiation therapy in patients who had chemo-refractory metastatic non-small-cell lung cancer. Broad study findings and their caveats: After treatment with radiotherapy and ipilimumab, TCR clones that originated in tumors expanded in peripheral blood. Early dynamic changes in blood T cell clones, together with increased serum interferon-beta after radiation, were reported as the strongest predictors of response.

The sequences come from peripheral blood, collected from a patient treated with radiotherapy plus ipilimumab. The V gene is TRBV5-1 and the J gene is TRBJ2-7; no D segment can be confidently identified. This TCR derives from a human donor with non-small cell lung cancer that progressed on radiotherapy plus ipilimumab. Some clones in this sample may be carry-over from other donors' samples. The nucleotide sequence is TGCGCCAGCAGCTTGGAGCCCTACGAGCAGTACTTC. Translated, it gives CASSLEPYEQYF. Supplemented by the reference TRBV5-1 and TRBJ2-7 proteins around the CDR3, the complete variable domain is KAGVTQTPRYLIKTRGQQVTLSCSPISGHRSVSWYQQTPGQGLQFLFEYFSETQRNKGNFPGRFSGRQFSNSRSEMNVSTLELGDSALYLCASSLEPYEQYFGPGTRLTVT.